This T cell receptor beta chain was retrieved from a study of cytomegalovirus exposure and HLA in healthy donors. General study findings and limits: Among immune exposure information, only CMV serostatus was available. Some public TCRs appeared in many individuals, while most sequences were rare. The analysis excluded some indistinguishable V segments, including TRBV6-2 and TRBV6-3.

The CDR3 runs 13 residues. V was trimmed by 3 bases and J by 4 bases, leaving 7 bases between them. Germline values: CDR1 KGHSH, CDR2 LQKENI. Nominally healthy donors were sampled, though unrecorded immune exposures were likely. Primers: 60 Vbeta forward and 13 Jbeta reverse. Libraries were prepared by immunoSEQ multiplex PCR; TCRdb keeps only in-frame clonotypes and omits some of them. The repertoire has around 100,000 clones, 83% of them found once; the top ten carry 2.5% to 3%. Remarks on this clone: The antigen remains unidentified.

The sequence was obtained from a man in his forties in good health and CMV-seronegative. The sample was PBMCs. The chain couples TRBV18 to TRBJ2-1; D is perhaps TRBD2 (6 bases). CDR3 protein: CASSPEGYNEQFF. CDR3 DNA sequence: TGTGCCAGCTCACCGGAGGGATACAATGAGCAGTTCTTC.